Following are 11 T cell receptor beta chains from one sample sequenced in a study of T cell responses to AZD1222 COVID-19 vaccine. Profiling relied on immunoSEQ multiplex PCR, and the TCRdb table lists in-frame clones only, not all of them. The table includes 130,000 to 150,000 clones, approximately 92% detected once. The sequencing here drew on peripheral blood, taken on day 0 of AZD1222 vaccination. These receptor sequences come from an adult in good health.

The gene calls are TRBV19 and TRBJ2-2, with TRBD2 identical over 14 bases. Per germline, CDR1 LNHDA and CDR2 SQIVND (reference sequence). The CDR3 is made up of 16 amino acids. The V and J ends lost 8 bases and 1 base, in that order; junction bases with no gene match: 3. CDR3 sequence: CASGLAGGGNTGELFF. As DNA, the CDR3 is TGTGCCAGTGGACTAGCGGGGGGAGGGAACACCGGGGAGCTGTTTTTT.

This clone was recorded once. The chain is built from TRBV3-1 (or the pseudogene TRBV3-2) and TRBJ1-4, with 8 bases aligning to TRBD1. V was pared by 6 bases and J by 8 bases, with 5 bases of the junction left unmatched. CDR3 length: 13 residues. Germline assignment: CDR1 LGHDT and CDR2 YNNKEL (reference sequence). The CDR3 is CASRTTGDEKLFF. DNA for the CDR3: TGTGCCAGCAGGACGACAGGGGACGAAAAACTGTTTTTT.

V usage is TRBV15 and J usage is TRBJ2-2; D unclear. The length of the CDR3 is 13 residues. Trimming removed 0 bases from V and 6 bases from J, with 5 bases in between. CDR1 LNHNV and CDR2 YYDKDF come from the germline V gene (reference sequence). CDR3 DNA sequence: TGTGCCACCAGCAGAGATCGCGCCGGGGAGCTGTTTTTT. It encodes CATSRDRAGELFF.

The V call is TRBV7-9, the J call TRBJ1-4, with TRBD1 as a possible D gene (6 bases). Germline CDR1 and CDR2: SEHNR and FQNEAQ (reference sequence). The CDR3 extends over 15 amino acids. V was cut by 5 bases and J by 7 bases, with 17 bases left in between. The CDR3 loop is CASSRAGAGGEKLFF. Here the CDR3 DNA reads TGTGCCAGCAGCCGCGCAGGGGCCGGAGGTGAAAAACTGTTTTTT.

The rearrangement uses TRBV5-1 and TRBJ2-7; 10 nucleotides align to TRBD1. This CDR3 spans 15 amino acids. The germline CDR1 and CDR2 sequences are SGHRS and YFSETQ. J was trimmed by 0 bases and V by 6 bases; bases with no gene match: 6. DNA of the CDR3: TGCGCCAGCACCACCGGGACAGGGGTCTCCTACGAGCAGTACTTC. Protein product: CASTTGTGVSYEQYF.

V gene TRBV7-9 combines with J gene TRBJ2-2; D remains ambiguous. V shed 1 base and J shed 5 bases, with 11 bases lying between them. The germline V gene encodes CDR1 SEHNR and CDR2 FQNEAQ (reference sequence). There are 15 residues in the CDR3. In nucleotides, the CDR3 is TGTGCCAGCAGCTTAGTTGCCTATGGGACCGGGGAGCTGTTTTTT. Protein sequence: CASSLVAYGTGELFF.

The V call is TRBV15, the J call TRBJ1-2, with a weak D call TRBD1 (6 bases). V shed 4 bases and J shed 2 bases, with 14 bases lying between them. The CDR3 has 15 amino acids. Germline loops: CDR1 LNHNV, CDR2 YYDKDF (reference sequence). Here the CDR3 DNA reads TGTGCCACCAGCATTAGCAAGGGGGGAAACTATGGCTACACCTTC. As protein: CATSISKGGNYGYTF.

This chain links TRBV2 with TRBJ1-2, with a weak D call TRBD1 (5 bases). CDR1 SNHLY and CDR2 FYNNEI come from the germline V gene. The V end lost 3 bases, the J end lost 8 bases, and 16 bases lay between the germline ends. This CDR3 comprises 14 residues. The CDR3 DNA reads as TGTGCCAGCAGTGATGGAGACAGCCGCTCGGGCTACACCTTC. Translating it yields CASSDGDSRSGYTF.

The chain carries TRBV7-9 and TRBJ2-1; a possible D gene is TRBD2 (5 bases). The CDR3 has 16 residues. The V gene's germline CDR1 is SEHNR and CDR2 FQNEAQ (reference sequence). With 5 bases removed from V and 8 bases from J, the gap between germline ends came to 22 bases. The CDR3 loop reads CASSPLGTSRLHEQFF. In DNA, the CDR3 is TGTGCCAGCAGCCCCCTCGGAACTAGTCGTCTGCATGAGCAGTTCTTC.

The J gene is TRBJ2-3, the V gene TRBV11-2, with D uncertain. This CDR3 spans 14 amino acids. The V and J ends lost 4 bases and 5 bases respectively, with 13 bases between them. Germline V lookup: CDR1 SGHAT, CDR2 FQNNGV. The CDR3 sequence: CASSSDQSGDTQYF. The DNA for the CDR3 is TGTGCCAGCAGCTCGGACCAAAGTGGAGATACGCAGTATTTT.

The chain carries TRBV5-4 and TRBJ2-3; D is uncertain. The germline gives CDR1 SGHNT, CDR2 YYREEE (reference sequence). The CDR3 has 11 amino acids. Trimming shortened V by 3 bases and J by 5 bases, and 4 bases separated the two germline ends. Written as DNA, the CDR3 is TGTGCCAGCAGCTCACTAGATACGCAGTATTTT. It encodes CASSSLDTQYF.